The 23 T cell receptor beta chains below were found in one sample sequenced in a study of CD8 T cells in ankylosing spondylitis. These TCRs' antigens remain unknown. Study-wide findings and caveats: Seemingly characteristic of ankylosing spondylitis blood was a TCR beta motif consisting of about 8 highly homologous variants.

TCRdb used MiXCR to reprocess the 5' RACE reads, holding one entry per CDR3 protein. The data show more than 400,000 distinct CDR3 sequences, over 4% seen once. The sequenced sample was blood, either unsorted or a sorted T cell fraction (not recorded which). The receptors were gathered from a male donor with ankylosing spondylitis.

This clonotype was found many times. CDR3 nucleotides: TGCGCCAGCAGCTTGGGGGAAGGCGGGAGAGCATACAATGAGCAGTTCTTC. Translation gives CASSLGEGGRAYNEQFF. The chain combines TRBV5-1 with TRBJ2-1; TRBD2 agrees at 7 bases. CDR3 size: 17 residues. Trimming removed 0 bases from V and 4 bases from J; junction bases left unmatched: 10. Germline loops: CDR1 SGHRS, CDR2 YFSETQ.

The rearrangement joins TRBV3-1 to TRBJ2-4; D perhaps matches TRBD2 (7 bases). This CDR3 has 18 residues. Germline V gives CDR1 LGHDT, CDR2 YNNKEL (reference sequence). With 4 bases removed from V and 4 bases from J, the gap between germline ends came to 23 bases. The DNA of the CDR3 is TGTGCCAGCAGCCGATCCGGGACAAATTACGGGGGGAAAAACATTCAGTACTTC. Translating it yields CASSRSGTNYGGKNIQYF.

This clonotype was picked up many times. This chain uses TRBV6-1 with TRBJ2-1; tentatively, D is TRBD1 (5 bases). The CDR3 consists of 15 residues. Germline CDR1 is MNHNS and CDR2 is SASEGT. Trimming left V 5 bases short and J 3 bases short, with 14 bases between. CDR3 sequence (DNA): TGTGCCAGCAGTCCCACAGGATCCTACTACAATGAGCAGTTCTTC. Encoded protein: CASSPTGSYYNEQFF.

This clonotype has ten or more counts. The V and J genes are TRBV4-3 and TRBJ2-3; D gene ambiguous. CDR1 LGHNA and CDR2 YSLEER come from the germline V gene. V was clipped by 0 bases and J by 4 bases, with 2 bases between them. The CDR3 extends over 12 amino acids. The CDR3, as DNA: TGCGCCAGCAGCCAAGAGTCAGATACGCAGTATTTT. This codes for CASSQESDTQYF.

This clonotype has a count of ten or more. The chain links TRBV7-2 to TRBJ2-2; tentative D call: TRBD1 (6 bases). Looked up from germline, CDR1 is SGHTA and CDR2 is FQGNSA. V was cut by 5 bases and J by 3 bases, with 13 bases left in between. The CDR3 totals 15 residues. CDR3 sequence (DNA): TGTGCCAGCAGCACCCGACAGGCCTACACCGGGGAGCTGTTTTTT. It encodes CASSTRQAYTGELFF.

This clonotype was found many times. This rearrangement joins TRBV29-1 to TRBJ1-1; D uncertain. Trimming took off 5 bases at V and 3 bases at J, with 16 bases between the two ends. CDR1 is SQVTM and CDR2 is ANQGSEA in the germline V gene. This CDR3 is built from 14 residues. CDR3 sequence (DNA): TGCAGCGTTTTTGGAAGGGTCTCGGACACTGAAGCTTTCTTT. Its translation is CSVFGRVSDTEAFF.

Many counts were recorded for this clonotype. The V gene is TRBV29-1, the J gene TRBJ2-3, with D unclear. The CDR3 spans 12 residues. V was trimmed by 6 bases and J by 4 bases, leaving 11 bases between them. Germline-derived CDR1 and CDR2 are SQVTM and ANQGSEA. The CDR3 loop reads CSVRRASDTQYF. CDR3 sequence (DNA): TGCAGCGTACGACGGGCATCAGATACGCAGTATTTT.

The CDR3 region has the DNA TGCAGCGTTGGGGGACAGTACAATGAGCAGTTCTTC. Protein product: CSVGGQYNEQFF. J is TRBJ2-1 and V is TRBV29-1; 7 bases align to TRBD1. Germline V gives CDR1 SQVTM, CDR2 ANQGSEA. The CDR3 contains 12 residues. The J segment lost 4 bases and the V segment lost 4 bases, leaving 1 base of the junction unmatched.

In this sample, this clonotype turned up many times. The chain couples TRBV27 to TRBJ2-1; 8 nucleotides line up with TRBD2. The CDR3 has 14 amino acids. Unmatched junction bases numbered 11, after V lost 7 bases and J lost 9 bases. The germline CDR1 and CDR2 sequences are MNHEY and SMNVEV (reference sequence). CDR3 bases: TGTGCCAGCAAACAAGCGGGGAGCGGGGGTGAGCAGTTCTTC. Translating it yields CASKQAGSGGEQFF.

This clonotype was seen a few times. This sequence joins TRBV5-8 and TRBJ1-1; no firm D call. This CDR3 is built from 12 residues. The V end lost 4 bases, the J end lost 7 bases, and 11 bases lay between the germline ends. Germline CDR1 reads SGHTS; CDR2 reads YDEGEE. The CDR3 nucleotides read TGTGCCAGCAGCCGCAGTGCCTTTGAAGCTTTCTTT. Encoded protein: CASSRSAFEAFF.

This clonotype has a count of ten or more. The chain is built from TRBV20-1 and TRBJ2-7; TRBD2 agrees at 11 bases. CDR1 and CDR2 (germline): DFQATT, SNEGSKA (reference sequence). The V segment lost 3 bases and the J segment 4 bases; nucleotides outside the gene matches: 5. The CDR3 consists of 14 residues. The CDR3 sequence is CSASTSGRVYEQYF. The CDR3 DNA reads TGCAGTGCTAGTACTAGCGGGAGAGTGTACGAGCAGTACTTC.

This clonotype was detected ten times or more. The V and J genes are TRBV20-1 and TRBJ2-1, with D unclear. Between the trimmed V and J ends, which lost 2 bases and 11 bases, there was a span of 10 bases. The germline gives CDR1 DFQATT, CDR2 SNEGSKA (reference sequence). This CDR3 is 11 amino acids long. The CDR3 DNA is TGCAGTGCTAGATTAGGTTTCCAGCAGTTCTTC. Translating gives CSARLGFQQFF.

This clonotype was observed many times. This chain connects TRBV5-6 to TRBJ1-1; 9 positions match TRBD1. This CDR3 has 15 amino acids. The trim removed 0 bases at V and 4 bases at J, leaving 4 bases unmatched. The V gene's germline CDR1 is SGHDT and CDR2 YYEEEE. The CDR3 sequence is CASSLGDRDGTEAFF. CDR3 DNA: TGTGCCAGCAGCTTGGGGGACAGGGATGGCACTGAAGCTTTCTTT. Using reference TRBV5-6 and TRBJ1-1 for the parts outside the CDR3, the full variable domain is DAGVTQSPTHLIKTRGQQVTLRCSPKSGHDTVSWYQQALGQGPQFIFQYYEEEERQRGNFPDRFSGHQFPNYSSELNVNALLLGDSALYLCASSLGDRDGTEAFFGQGTRLTVV.

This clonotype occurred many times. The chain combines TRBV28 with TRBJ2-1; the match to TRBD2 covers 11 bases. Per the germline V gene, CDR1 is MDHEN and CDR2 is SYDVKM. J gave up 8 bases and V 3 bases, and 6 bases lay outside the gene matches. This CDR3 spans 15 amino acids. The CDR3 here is CASSFLAGGRDEQFF. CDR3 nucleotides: TGTGCCAGCAGTTTCTTAGCGGGGGGGCGTGATGAGCAGTTCTTC.

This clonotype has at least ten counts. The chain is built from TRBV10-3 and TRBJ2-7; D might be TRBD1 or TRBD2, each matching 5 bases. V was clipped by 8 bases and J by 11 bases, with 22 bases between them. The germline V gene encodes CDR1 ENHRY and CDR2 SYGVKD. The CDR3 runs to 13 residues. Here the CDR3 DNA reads TGTGCCATCTATGGGGGACCCGGTTTCCCGGAGTACTTC. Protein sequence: CAIYGGPGFPEYF.

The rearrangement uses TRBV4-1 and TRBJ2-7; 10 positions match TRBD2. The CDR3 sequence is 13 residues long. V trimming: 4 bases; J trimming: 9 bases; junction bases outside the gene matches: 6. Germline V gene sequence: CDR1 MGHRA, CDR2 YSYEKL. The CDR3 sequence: CASSPSGRAPQYF. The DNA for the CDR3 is TGCGCCAGCAGCCCGAGCGGGAGGGCCCCGCAGTACTTC.

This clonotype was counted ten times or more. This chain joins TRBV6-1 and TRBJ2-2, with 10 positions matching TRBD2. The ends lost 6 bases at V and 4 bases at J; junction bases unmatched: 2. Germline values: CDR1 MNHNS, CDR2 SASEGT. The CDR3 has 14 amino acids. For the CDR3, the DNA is TGTGCCAGCAGGCAGCGGGAGGGCACCGGGGAGCTGTTTTTT. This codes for CASRQREGTGELFF.

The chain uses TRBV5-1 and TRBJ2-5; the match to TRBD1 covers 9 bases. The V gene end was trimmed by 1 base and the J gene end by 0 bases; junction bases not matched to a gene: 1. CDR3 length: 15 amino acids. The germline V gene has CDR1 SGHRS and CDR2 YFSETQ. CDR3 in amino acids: CASSLWTGDQETQYF. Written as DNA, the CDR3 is TGCGCCAGCAGCTTGTGGACAGGGGACCAAGAGACCCAGTACTTC.

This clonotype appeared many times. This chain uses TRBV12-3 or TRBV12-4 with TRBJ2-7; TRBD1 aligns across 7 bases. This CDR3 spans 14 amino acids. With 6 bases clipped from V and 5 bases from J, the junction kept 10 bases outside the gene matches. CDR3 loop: CASSHRDSYHEQYF. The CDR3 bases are TGTGCCAGCAGCCACCGGGACAGCTACCACGAGCAGTACTTC.

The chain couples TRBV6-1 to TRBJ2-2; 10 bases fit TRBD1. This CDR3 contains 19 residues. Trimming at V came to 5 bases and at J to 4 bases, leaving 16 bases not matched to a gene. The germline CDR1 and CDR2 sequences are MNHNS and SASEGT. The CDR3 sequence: CASSTRQRGTGDSTGELFF. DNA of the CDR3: TGTGCCAGCAGTACCAGACAGAGGGGGACAGGGGACTCCACCGGGGAGCTGTTTTTT.

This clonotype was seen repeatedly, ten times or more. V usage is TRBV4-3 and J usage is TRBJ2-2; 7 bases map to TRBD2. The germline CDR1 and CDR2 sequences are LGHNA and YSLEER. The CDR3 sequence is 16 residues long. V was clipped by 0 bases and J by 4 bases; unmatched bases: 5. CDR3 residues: CASSQDSERGTGELFF. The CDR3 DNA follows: TGCGCCAGCAGCCAAGATAGCGAGCGGGGCACCGGGGAGCTGTTTTTT.

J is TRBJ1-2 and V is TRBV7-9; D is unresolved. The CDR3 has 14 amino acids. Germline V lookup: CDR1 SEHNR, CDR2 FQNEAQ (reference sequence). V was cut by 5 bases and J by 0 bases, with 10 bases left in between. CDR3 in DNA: TGTGCCAGCAGCCGACTTGTCGCTAACTATGGCTACACCTTC. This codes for CASSRLVANYGYTF.

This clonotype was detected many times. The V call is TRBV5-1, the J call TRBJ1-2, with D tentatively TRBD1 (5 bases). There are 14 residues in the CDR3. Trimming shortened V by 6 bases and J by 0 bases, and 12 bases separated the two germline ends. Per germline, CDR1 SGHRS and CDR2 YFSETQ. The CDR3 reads CASTGHGTNYGYTF. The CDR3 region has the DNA TGCGCCAGCACGGGGCACGGCACTAACTATGGCTACACCTTC.